The rows below give T cell receptor beta chains drawn from one sample of a study of shared clonotypes between healthy human individuals. Using immunoSEQ multiplex PCR, the repertoire was profiled, and TCRdb retains in-frame clones only, with some absent. The table includes 180,000 or so clones, over 80% detected once. The sequenced sample consisted of naive CD4+ T cells sorted from blood. Receptors originate from a woman aged 25 to 39 in good health. Both conserved end residues are trimmed from each CDR3. Fields, in order: V gene, CDR3 protein.

V gene: TRBV10-3
CDR3 protein: ATTSVADTGELF

V gene: TRBV5-8
CDR3 protein: ASSLTAISYEQY

V gene: TRBV5-1
CDR3 protein: ASSPAGTAGYGYT

V gene: TRBV19
CDR3 protein: ASSPNRAGNQPQH

V gene: TRBV28
CDR3 protein: ASSPEDGREKLF

V gene: TRBV14
CDR3 protein: ASSQRMGSATNEKLF

V gene: TRBV28
CDR3 protein: ASSRYEQY

V gene: TRBV18
CDR3 protein: ASSPGSSYNSPLH

V gene: TRBV10-3
CDR3 protein: ATNPGGDTEAF

V gene: TRBV6-6
CDR3 protein: AIQDTTSNYGYT

V gene: TRBV27
CDR3 protein: ASSLVAGGIYEQY

V gene: TRBV4-1
CDR3 protein: ASSPTSGRYDEQF

V gene: TRBV28
CDR3 protein: ASSPEDRVAKNIQY

V gene: TRBV4-1
CDR3 protein: ASSRFNSGRAVLSGANVLT

V gene: TRBV5-1
CDR3 protein: ASSLVGGASETQY

V gene: TRBV4-2
CDR3 protein: ASSQVGSSYNEQF

V gene: TRBV27
CDR3 protein: ASSRLRDPQYEQY

V gene: TRBV30
CDR3 protein: AWSVLGLAATDTQY

V gene: TRBV19
CDR3 protein: ASSRRQPNSNQPQH

V gene: TRBV5-1
CDR3 protein: ASSLGGNEKLF

V gene: TRBV19
CDR3 protein: ASSTGRRLAKNIQY

V gene: TRBV28
CDR3 protein: ASSPPGAGGPYEQY

V gene: TRBV2
CDR3 protein: ASSAGGSWSEQY

V gene: TRBV6-6
CDR3 protein: ASSRDRENEQY

V gene: TRBV27
CDR3 protein: ASSLAGGRYNEQF

V gene: TRBV4-2
CDR3 protein: ASSHSTGVGYT

V gene: TRBV27
CDR3 protein: ASSSTSASSYEQY

V gene: TRBV11-1
CDR3 protein: ASSLTGNRDGELF

V gene: TRBV7-9
CDR3 protein: ASNTQGSGEKLF

V gene: TRBV4-1
CDR3 protein: ASSPLPVMGLKNIQY

V gene: TRBV4-1
CDR3 protein: ASSQGGRDYEQY

V gene: TRBV27
CDR3 protein: ASTSGGAGANVLT

V gene: TRBV28
CDR3 protein: ASSFRGSPSGANVLT

V gene: TRBV28
CDR3 protein: ASRPSTGGSYEQY

V gene: TRBV6-6
CDR3 protein: ASSQQGGETQY

V gene: TRBV5-4
CDR3 protein: ASSPTGFGNQPQH